This TCR beta chain was retrieved from a study of T-cell memory formation after mild COVID-19. Study-wide context: Among the donors, TCR clusters were largely specific to each donor.

TCRdb fed the 5' RACE reads into MiXCR, producing one record per CDR3 protein. The sample has about 440,000 distinct CDR3 sequences, about 20% seen once. V lost 3 bases, J lost 1 base, and 9 bases stayed unmatched. The germline CDR1 and CDR2 sequences are SGHRS and YFSETQ. CDR3 length: 17 residues. As for this clonotype: Its antigen is as yet unknown.

Study conclusions and caveats: Contracting clones from day 15 to 85 showed balanced CD4/CD8; later expanders favored CD4+. In second-wave clones peaking day 37, SARS-CoV-2 specificity remained unconfirmed.

Material: PBMCs or a T cell subset sorted from them (not recorded which). The chain joins TRBV5-1 to TRBJ2-2; 7 bases align to TRBD1. The source of this sequence is an adult woman who had mild COVID-19 (a few samples of this study predate the infection). Cell type and time point are not known. The CDR3, as DNA: TGCGCCAGCAGCTCATACCGACAGGGCAGGAACACCGGGGAGCTGTTTTTT. This sequence encodes CASSSYRQGRNTGELFF. The variable domain in full, with the rest retrieved from reference TRBV5-1 and TRBJ2-2, is KAGVTQTPRYLIKTRGQQVTLSCSPISGHRSVSWYQQTPGQGLQFLFEYFSETQRNKGNFPGRFSGRQFSNSRSEMNVSTLELGDSALYLCASSSYRQGRNTGELFFGEGSRLTVL.